Following are 21 T cell receptor beta chains from one sample sequenced in a study of blood T cell repertoires in COVID-19 (TCRdb year 2020). Libraries were made using the immunoSEQ multiplex PCR assay. TCRdb's version of the immuneACCESS table is confined to in-frame rearrangements and falls short of the full clone set. An unresolved V gene accounts for under half of the shortfall where checked; the remainder is of unknown origin. This sample gives about 240,000 clones in total; about 73% of them show up just once. The top ten clonotypes cover over 3% of the sample. The sequencing input was peripheral blood. These receptors all come from a woman older than 75 with acute or convalescent COVID-19.

With respect to this clone: This sample includes further DNA sequences coding for the same CDR3. The chain recombines TRBV3-1 (or the pseudogene TRBV3-2) with TRBJ1-3; 7 bases are a match to TRBD1. Germline V CDR1 and CDR2: LGHDT, YNNKEL (reference sequence). The CDR3 is made up of 15 amino acids. The ends lost 1 base at V and 3 bases at J; junction bases unmatched: 3. CDR3: CASSQGGGVGNTIYF. The DNA of the CDR3 is TGTGCCAGCAGCCAAGGAGGGGGCGTTGGAAACACCATATATTTT.

V usage is TRBV5-1 and J usage is TRBJ1-5; D might be TRBD1 (6 bases). Deletions cut 0 bases from V and 3 bases from J, with 7 bases between. CDR1 is SGHRS and CDR2 is YFSETQ in the germline V gene. The length of the CDR3 is 14 residues. CDR3 amino acids: CASSLGTVNQPQHF. CDR3 DNA: TGCGCCAGCAGCTTGGGGACAGTCAATCAGCCCCAGCATTTT.

The CDR3 DNA sequence: TGTGCCAGAGGCGGTGAGACCCAGTACTTC. Protein product: CARGGETQYF. The chain employs TRBV7-5 and TRBJ2-5; the table assigns TRBD2, which was not confirmed against the DNA. TRBV7-5 is a listed pseudogene. The CDR3 covers 10 residues.

The gene calls are TRBV18 and TRBJ1-2; the D gene is possibly TRBD1 (5 bases). Germline assignment: CDR1 KGHSH and CDR2 LQKENI. V lost 3 bases to trimming and J lost 1 base, with 12 bases between them. This CDR3 is 15 amino acids long. For the CDR3, the DNA is TGTGCCAGCTCACCTCAGGGCGGCGATAACTATGGCTACACCTTC. This codes for CASSPQGGDNYGYTF.

The rearrangement joins TRBV6-1 to TRBJ2-7; D is possibly TRBD1 (6 bases). With 1 base removed from V and 6 bases from J, the gap between germline ends came to 10 bases. Germline CDR1 is MNHNS and CDR2 is SASEGT. The CDR3 has 13 amino acids. This CDR3 is CASSEVGRGEQYF. In DNA form, the CDR3 reads TGTGCCAGCAGTGAAGTGGGCAGGGGCGAGCAGTACTTC.

The CDR3 reads CASSLGQGAYEQYF. The CDR3, as DNA: TGTGCCAGCAGTCTGGGACAGGGGGCTTACGAGCAGTACTTC. This sequence joins TRBV6-6 and TRBJ2-7; 12 nucleotides line up with TRBD1. From germline, CDR1 is MNHNY and CDR2 SVGAGI (reference sequence). J was trimmed by 4 bases and V by 5 bases; bases with no gene match: 3. The CDR3 is 14 amino acids.

The chain recombines TRBV6-6 with TRBJ1-1; D call uncertain. Germline V CDR1 and CDR2: MNHNY, SVGAGI (reference sequence). CDR3 length: 12 residues. The V gene lost 5 bases and the J gene lost 3 bases, with 7 bases spanning the gap. Here the CDR3 reads CASSPPDTEAFF. CDR3 bases: TGTGCCAGCAGTCCCCCGGACACTGAAGCTTTCTTT.

The chain uses TRBV6-2 or TRBV6-3 and TRBJ2-1; D is perhaps TRBD2 (6 bases). V lost 6 bases and J 9 bases, leaving 12 bases between the germline ends. Germline V gene lookup returns CDR1 MNHEY and CDR2 SVGEGT. This CDR3 is 12 amino acids long. The CDR3 region has the DNA TGTGCCAGCAGCCAGGACGGGGGTGAGCAGTTCTTC. Protein: CASSQDGGEQFF.

V is TRBV6-5 and J is TRBJ1-2; no clear D. The CDR3 covers 13 residues. With 0 bases removed from V and 8 bases from J, the gap between germline ends came to 10 bases. Germline V CDR1 and CDR2: MNHEY, SVGAGI. In DNA form, the CDR3 reads TGTGCCAGCAGTTACTCGGCCTCCTGGGGCTACACCTTC. This sequence encodes CASSYSASWGYTF.

Comment on this clone: This sample also contains other DNA sequences that code for the same CDR3. The rearrangement links TRBV2 to TRBJ1-2; TRBD1 matches 9 bases. CDR3 size: 14 residues. After removal of 6 bases from V and 4 bases from J, the junction contained 6 bases not matched to a gene. Germline CDR1 SNHLY, CDR2 FYNNEI. The CDR3 sequence is CASSQGQGPYGYTF. The CDR3 coding sequence is TGTGCCAGCAGCCAAGGACAGGGGCCCTATGGCTACACCTTC.

This sequence joins TRBV5-1 and TRBJ2-7, with 9 bases identical to TRBD1. Per the germline V gene, CDR1 is SGHRS and CDR2 is YFSETQ. Trimming at V came to 4 bases and at J to 3 bases, leaving 5 bases not matched to a gene. This CDR3 comprises 14 residues. CDR3 bases: TGCGCCAGCAGCCTATGGGACAGGGTCTACGAGCAGTACTTC. Amino acids: CASSLWDRVYEQYF.

This chain links TRBV7-9 with TRBJ2-3; 11 bases are a match to TRBD2. The germline V gene has CDR1 SEHNR and CDR2 FQNEAQ (reference sequence). The CDR3 spans 16 residues. Trimming removed 4 bases from V and 2 bases from J; junction bases left unmatched: 5. CDR3 nucleotides: TGTGCCAGCAGCTCGGGACTAGCGGACATCACAGATACGCAGTATTTT. Translation gives CASSSGLADITDTQYF.

J is TRBJ2-7 and V is TRBV5-8, with 9 bases aligning to TRBD1. The CDR3 consists of 16 residues. Trimming took 7 bases from V and 1 from J; bases not matched to a gene: 12. The germline CDR1 and CDR2 sequences are SGHTS and YDEGEE. CDR3 bases: TGTGCCAGCTGCCACACGAAGGGACAGGGTTCCTACGAGCAGTACTTC. Protein: CASCHTKGQGSYEQYF.

The genes are TRBV19 and TRBJ1-1; tentatively, D is TRBD1 (6 bases). The V gene's germline CDR1 is LNHDA and CDR2 SQIVND (reference sequence). V was trimmed by 4 bases and J by 8 bases, leaving 14 bases between them. The CDR3 length is 13 residues. The CDR3 sequence: CASSTLDRLEAFF. In DNA, the CDR3 is TGTGCCAGTAGTACCCTGGACAGATTGGAAGCTTTCTTT.

V usage is TRBV24-1 and J usage is TRBJ2-1; 7 bases align to TRBD1. Trimming cost V 4 bases and J 2 bases; bases outside gene matches: 16. Germline V lookup: CDR1 KGHDR, CDR2 SFDVKD. This CDR3 spans 19 amino acids. The CDR3, as DNA: TGTGCCACCAGTGAACTGGGACAGCCCAAACGTTTTCCCTACAATGAGCAGTTCTTC. As protein: CATSELGQPKRFPYNEQFF.

The gene calls are TRBV23-1 and TRBJ1-3; 9 positions agree with TRBD1. TRBV23-1 is filed as an ORF, its function uncertain. This CDR3 contains 16 residues. V was clipped by 2 bases and J by 0 bases; unmatched bases: 2. Here the CDR3 reads CASSQPGQGSGNTIYF. The CDR3 DNA follows: TGCGCCAGCAGTCAACCGGGACAGGGCTCTGGAAACACCATATATTTT.

The V and J genes are TRBV7-2 and TRBJ1-6; unclear D gene. Per germline, CDR1 SGHTA and CDR2 FQGNSA. V shed 5 bases and J shed 5 bases, with 10 bases lying between them. The CDR3 loop spans 14 amino acids. CDR3 in DNA: TGTGCCAGCAGCCCGGGATACCATAATTCACCCCTCCACTTT. It is translated as CASSPGYHNSPLHF.

This chain connects TRBV5-1 to TRBJ2-5, with D possibly matching TRBD1 (6 bases). The germline V gene has CDR1 SGHRS and CDR2 YFSETQ. This CDR3 region has 15 residues. V was trimmed by 0 bases and J by 2 bases, leaving 11 bases between them. The CDR3 reads CASSLGGQTQETQYF. The CDR3 region has the DNA TGCGCCAGCAGCTTGGGTGGACAGACTCAAGAGACCCAGTACTTC.

The chain joins TRBV20-1 to TRBJ1-6, with a weak D call TRBD1 (5 bases). The CDR3 consists of 14 residues. Germline V gives CDR1 DFQATT, CDR2 SNEGSKA (reference sequence). V dropped 3 bases and J dropped 6 bases, with 12 bases sitting between them. CDR3 nucleotide sequence: TGCAGTGCTAGTTCCAGGGTTGGTAATTCACCCCTCCACTTT. Translating gives CSASSRVGNSPLHF.

The J gene is TRBJ2-1, the V gene TRBV5-1, with D possibly TRBD1 on 6 matching bases. CDR1 and CDR2 (germline): SGHRS, YFSETQ. V shed 2 bases and J shed 7 bases, with 13 bases lying between them. There are 14 residues in the CDR3. DNA of the CDR3: TGCGCCAGCAGCTTAGGACAGCATGGGAATGAGCAGTTCTTC. Amino acid sequence: CASSLGQHGNEQFF.

The chain combines TRBV6-2 or TRBV6-3 with TRBJ2-3; TRBD2 might be the D (10 bases). The CDR3 spans 19 residues. Germline values: CDR1 MNHEY, CDR2 SVGEGT. The germline V and J ends were trimmed by 0 bases and 3 bases, with 22 bases remaining between them. CDR3 DNA sequence: TGTGCCAGCAGTTACTCGGGACAGGGTAGCGGGAGGATGACAGATACGCAGTATTTT. Protein sequence: CASSYSGQGSGRMTDTQYF.